The 9 T cell receptor beta chains presented below share a single source sample, sequenced in a study of blood T cell repertoires in COVID-19. Data came from immunoSEQ multiplex PCR; TCRdb stores just in-frame clones and leaves some out. Of about 200,000 clones listed, about 79% are singletons. Sequencing was done on a sample of peripheral blood. Receptors were obtained from a human donor in a cohort sampled during active COVID-19.

The V gene is TRBV6-6, the J gene TRBJ1-1, with 7 bases fitting TRBD1. The V gene's germline CDR1 is MNHNY and CDR2 SVGAGI (reference sequence). The CDR3 totals 14 residues. J was trimmed by 2 bases and V by 6 bases; bases with no gene match: 6. The CDR3 nucleotides read TGTGCCAGCAGGACAGGGCCCCCAAACACTGAAGCTTTCTTT. Encoded protein: CASRTGPPNTEAFF.

The rearrangement uses TRBV19 and TRBJ2-1; 7 bases are a match to TRBD2. CDR1 and CDR2 (germline): LNHDA, SQIVND (reference sequence). This CDR3 is 15 amino acids long. Losses at the gene ends were 0 bases for V and 9 bases for J; bases not matched to a gene: 8. The CDR3 loop reads CASSIEWEGLGEQFF. CDR3 nucleotide sequence: TGTGCCAGTAGTATAGAGTGGGAGGGCCTGGGTGAGCAGTTCTTC. Full variable domain (remainder filled in from reference TRBV19 and TRBJ2-1): DGGITQSPKYLFRKEGQNVTLSCEQNLNHDAMYWYRQDPGQGLRLIYYSQIVNDFQKGDIAEGYSVSREKKESFPLTVTSAQKNPTAFYLCASSIEWEGLGEQFFGPGTRLTVL.

The gene calls are TRBV6-6 and TRBJ2-2, with 8 bases matching TRBD1. Germline assignment: CDR1 MNHNY and CDR2 SVGAGI (reference sequence). V was pared by 6 bases and J by 4 bases, with 10 bases of the junction left unmatched. The CDR3 is 16 residues long. CDR3: CASSQDRALVTGELFF. CDR3 coding DNA: TGTGCCAGCAGCCAGGACAGGGCGTTGGTCACCGGGGAGCTGTTTTTT.

The V gene is TRBV28, the J gene TRBJ2-3, with 12 bases fitting TRBD1. The CDR3 runs 16 residues. In germline, CDR1 is MDHEN, CDR2 SYDVKM. V trimming: 3 bases; J trimming: 4 bases; junction bases outside the gene matches: 5. The chain's CDR3 is CASSFGDRGLADTQYF. CDR3 coding DNA: TGTGCCAGCAGTTTTGGGGACAGGGGGCTGGCAGATACGCAGTATTTT.

The CDR3 DNA sequence: TGCAGTGCTAGGTATACTGAACAGTTCTTC. Translating it yields CSARYTEQFF. The rearrangement links TRBV20-1 to TRBJ2-1; D not certain. The V and J ends lost 3 bases and 13 bases respectively, with 10 bases between them. The CDR3 sequence is 10 residues long. CDR1 is DFQATT, CDR2 SNEGSKA, per germline (reference sequence).

CDR3 coding DNA: TGTGCCAGCGGCAGACAGGGCCGCCTTGGAGCTTTCTTT. Protein: CASGRQGRLGAFF. V and J are TRBV27 and TRBJ1-1; 7 positions match TRBD1. The junction had 13 bases not matched to a gene; V was cut back by 8 bases and J by 10 bases. This CDR3 comprises 13 residues. Germline assignment: CDR1 MNHEY and CDR2 SMNVEV (reference sequence).

The CDR3 loop reads CASSKEGSRYGYTF. The CDR3 DNA sequence: TGTGCCAGCAGTAAAGAGGGCAGCCGATATGGCTACACCTTC. The chain recombines TRBV27 with TRBJ1-2; D is unclear. This CDR3 spans 14 amino acids. From germline, CDR1 is MNHEY and CDR2 SMNVEV (reference sequence). Trimming left V 5 bases short and J 5 bases short, with 15 bases between.

As DNA, the CDR3 is TGTGCCAGTGCTACAGGGAACGGGGTCTCCTACAATGAGCAGTTCTTC. Amino acids: CASATGNGVSYNEQFF. J is TRBJ2-1 and V is TRBV7-9, with a possible D match to TRBD1 (6 bases). Per the germline V gene, CDR1 is SEHNR and CDR2 is FQNEAQ (reference sequence). V was shortened by 9 bases and J by 0 bases, with 18 bases between the two germline ends. This CDR3 comprises 16 residues.

This clone occurred a few times. The chain combines TRBV3-1 (or the pseudogene TRBV3-2) with TRBJ2-1; TRBD2 matches 7 bases. Per the germline V gene, CDR1 is LGHDT and CDR2 is YNNKEL (reference sequence). J lost 8 bases, V lost 3 bases, and 16 bases had no gene match. The CDR3 sequence is 17 residues long. CDR3 DNA sequence: TGTGCCAGCAGCCAGGGCTCACCAGCGGGACCCCGGGATGAGCAGTTCTTC. This encodes CASSQGSPAGPRDEQFF.